Shown below are 21 T cell receptor beta chains from a single sample sequenced in a study of blood T cell repertoires in COVID-19. Here immunoSEQ multiplex PCR was the method, and the copy in TCRdb shows in-frame clones only, minus some. The sample carries about 220,000 clones, 82% recorded once. Source material: peripheral blood. Receptors originate from an elderly woman with acute or convalescent COVID-19.

This sequence joins TRBV5-1 and TRBJ2-5; 8 nucleotides match TRBD2. The CDR3 extends over 14 amino acids. Trimming removed 2 bases from V and 5 bases from J; junction bases left unmatched: 5. Germline lookup yields CDR1 SGHRS and CDR2 YFSETQ. The chain's CDR3 is CASSLGLAGETQYF. DNA for the CDR3: TGCGCCAGCAGCTTAGGACTAGCTGGGGAGACCCAGTACTTC.

This sequence joins TRBV18 and TRBJ1-2; 10 bases fit TRBD1. The length of the CDR3 is 15 residues. Germline CDR1 KGHSH, CDR2 LQKENI. J was trimmed by 5 bases and V by 5 bases; bases with no gene match: 8. The chain's CDR3 is CASSTGTGEAYGYTF. Here the CDR3 DNA reads TGTGCCAGCTCAACCGGGACAGGGGAGGCTTATGGCTACACCTTC.

The chain employs TRBV18 and TRBJ1-2; tentatively, D is TRBD1 (6 bases). Germline V gives CDR1 KGHSH, CDR2 LQKENI. Trimming stripped 2 bases from V and 6 bases from J, with 13 bases between. The CDR3 has 14 residues. This CDR3 is CASSPSGRGDGYTF. CDR3 in DNA: TGTGCCAGCTCACCATCGGGCAGGGGAGATGGCTACACCTTC.

The chain employs TRBV12-3 or TRBV12-4 and TRBJ2-7; 8 bases align to TRBD1. CDR3 length equals 12 residues. The trim removed 6 bases at V and 5 bases at J, leaving 3 bases unmatched. Here the CDR3 reads CASRSTGDEQYF. CDR3 nucleotides: TGTGCCAGCAGGTCGACAGGGGACGAGCAGTACTTC.

The V gene is TRBV25-1, the J gene TRBJ2-7; 9 bases line up with TRBD2. Trimming removed 1 base from V and 3 bases from J; junction bases left unmatched: 7. There are 16 residues in the CDR3. Germline lookup yields CDR1 MGHDK and CDR2 SYGVNS. The CDR3 region is CASSEWGGGAIYEQYF. In nucleotides, the CDR3 is TGTGCCAGCAGTGAATGGGGCGGGGGGGCCATCTACGAGCAGTACTTC.

This rearrangement joins TRBV20-1 to TRBJ1-2; tentative D call: TRBD1 (6 bases). In germline, CDR1 is DFQATT, CDR2 SNEGSKA (reference sequence). The length of the CDR3 is 13 residues. Trimming left V 3 bases short and J 8 bases short, with 16 bases between. The CDR3 here is CSASLTGRGGYTF. The CDR3 DNA reads TGCAGTGCTAGTCTAACAGGGCGAGGAGGCTACACCTTC.

V is TRBV11-3 and J is TRBJ2-7; no clear D. CDR3 length: 14 amino acids. V was cut by 4 bases and J by 0 bases, with 10 bases left in between. Germline lookup yields CDR1 SGHNT and CDR2 YENEEA. The CDR3 nucleotides read TGTGCCAGCAGCTACGACTGGAACTCCTACGAGCAGTACTTC. Its protein product is CASSYDWNSYEQYF. The full variable domain, rest sourced from reference TRBV11-3 and TRBJ2-7, is EAGVVQSPRYKIIEKKQPVAFWCNPISGHNTLYWYLQNLGQGPELLIRYENEEAVDDSQLPKDRFSAERLKGVDSTLKIQPAELGDSAVYLCASSYDWNSYEQYFGPGTRLTVT.

V is TRBV30 and J is TRBJ2-2, with 7 bases fitting TRBD2. The CDR3 extends over 14 amino acids. CDR1 is GTSNPN and CDR2 is SVGIG in the germline V gene (reference sequence). The V and J ends lost 3 bases and 0 bases, in that order; junction bases with no gene match: 1. The CDR3 spells CAWSGGTNTGELFF. The CDR3 nucleotides read TGTGCCTGGAGCGGGGGGACGAACACCGGGGAGCTGTTTTTT.

As concerns this clone: Additional DNA sequences in this sample encode the identical CDR3. V is TRBV7-9 and J is TRBJ1-4, with 12 positions matching TRBD1. The CDR3 runs to 14 residues. J was trimmed by 8 bases and V by 5 bases; bases with no gene match: 3. CDR1 is SEHNR and CDR2 is FQNEAQ in the germline V gene (reference sequence). This CDR3 is CASSPGTGGEKLFF. CDR3 nucleotide sequence: TGTGCCAGCAGCCCGGGGACAGGGGGCGAAAAACTGTTTTTT.

This clone has a handful of counts. This rearrangement joins TRBV2 to TRBJ1-2; D is unresolved. Deletions cut 6 bases from V and 3 bases from J, with 5 bases between. The germline CDR1 and CDR2 sequences are SNHLY and FYNNEI. CDR3 length equals 11 residues. CDR3 sequence: CASRADYGYTF. The CDR3 DNA follows: TGTGCCAGCAGAGCCGACTATGGCTACACCTTC.

This chain uses TRBV6-5 with TRBJ2-7, with D possibly matching TRBD1 (6 bases). This CDR3 is 15 amino acids long. V was trimmed by 0 bases and J by 5 bases, leaving 14 bases between them. Germline CDR1 reads MNHEY; CDR2 reads SVGAGI. CDR3 in DNA: TGTGCCAGCAGTTACTCGCTCGACAGGAGCCACGAGCAGTACTTC. Translation: CASSYSLDRSHEQYF.

The V and J genes are TRBV10-3 and TRBJ2-7; TRBD1 matches 7 bases. CDR1 is ENHRY, CDR2 SYGVKD, per germline. The CDR3 extends over 13 amino acids. V gave up 5 bases and J gave up 2 bases; unmatched junction bases: 3. CDR3 sequence (DNA): TGTGCCATCAGTAGGACAGGTACCTACGAGCAGTACTTC. This gives the protein CAISRTGTYEQYF.

The V and J genes are TRBV6-5 and TRBJ1-1; no clear D. V was trimmed by 6 bases and J by 1 base, leaving 12 bases between them. CDR3 length equals 14 residues. CDR1 is MNHEY, CDR2 SVGAGI, per germline. The CDR3 nucleotides are TGTGCCAGCAGCCCCAGGCTCTCGAACACTGAAGCTTTCTTT. Protein product: CASSPRLSNTEAFF.

This rearrangement joins TRBV25-1 to TRBJ2-3, with D possibly being TRBD1 (5 bases). Trimming left V 6 bases short and J 8 bases short, with 9 bases between. The germline V gene has CDR1 MGHDK and CDR2 SYGVNS. The CDR3 sequence is 11 residues long. The CDR3 DNA is TGTGCCAGCAGCGTAGGGGTTACGCAGTATTTT. Amino acid sequence: CASSVGVTQYF.

This chain links TRBV19 with TRBJ2-6, with D unclear. Germline CDR1 and CDR2: LNHDA and SQIVND (reference sequence). Trimming shortened V by 4 bases and J by 0 bases, and 7 bases separated the two germline ends. The CDR3 length is 15 residues. In DNA, the CDR3 is TGTGCCAGTAGTACAACAGCCTCTGGGGCCAACGTCCTGACTTTC. Protein product: CASSTTASGANVLTF.

The rearrangement uses TRBV4-2 and TRBJ2-7; no firm D call. The germline gives CDR1 LGHNA, CDR2 YNFKEQ. V was clipped by 4 bases and J by 2 bases, with 15 bases between them. This CDR3 is built from 15 residues. The CDR3 region is CASSPAGQNAYEQYF. As DNA, the CDR3 is TGTGCCAGCAGCCCTGCTGGGCAGAACGCCTACGAGCAGTACTTC.

The chain employs TRBV4-3 and TRBJ2-3; 7 bases fit TRBD2. The CDR3 is 17 amino acids. The junction had 9 bases not matched to a gene; V was cut back by 0 bases and J by 3 bases. The germline V gene encodes CDR1 LGHNA and CDR2 YSLEER. CDR3 coding DNA: TGCGCCAGCAGCCAAGACCGGGCTAGCGGCCTTACAGATACGCAGTATTTT. This encodes CASSQDRASGLTDTQYF.

This chain uses TRBV5-1 with TRBJ2-6; D call uncertain. CDR1 is SGHRS, CDR2 YFSETQ, per germline. Trimming took off 0 bases at V and 1 base at J, with 5 bases between the two ends. The CDR3 extends over 15 amino acids. The CDR3 DNA sequence: TGCGCCAGCAGCTTGGAGCTGTCTGGGGCCAACGTCCTGACTTTC. It is translated as CASSLELSGANVLTF.

V is TRBV10-3 and J is TRBJ1-2; 7 bases fit TRBD1. V lost 7 bases, J lost 8 bases, and 4 bases stayed unmatched. CDR1 is ENHRY, CDR2 SYGVKD, per germline. The CDR3 runs to 11 residues. For the CDR3, the DNA is TGTGCCATCATGAGGGGGCAAGGCTACACCTTC. Amino acid sequence: CAIMRGQGYTF.

The rearrangement joins TRBV4-3 to TRBJ1-6; 7 nucleotides match TRBD1. In germline, CDR1 is LGHNA, CDR2 YSLEER. Germline trimming cut 4 bases from V and 3 bases from J; bases unmatched to any gene: 6. The CDR3 runs to 16 residues. CDR3 coding DNA: TGCGCCAGCAGCCTAGGGACAGCCCGCTATAATTCACCCCTCCACTTT. This encodes CASSLGTARYNSPLHF.

Notes on this clone: The germline gene is not matched at one end of the junction; a read error may be the cause. The chain recombines TRBV7-9 with TRBJ1-6, with D uncertain. CDR3 length: 14 amino acids. Germline V lookup: CDR1 SEHNR, CDR2 FQNEAQ (reference sequence). The CDR3 coding sequence is TGTGCCAGCAGCTTACAGTCAGATAATTCACCCTTCCACTTT. Protein: CASSLQSDNSPFHF.